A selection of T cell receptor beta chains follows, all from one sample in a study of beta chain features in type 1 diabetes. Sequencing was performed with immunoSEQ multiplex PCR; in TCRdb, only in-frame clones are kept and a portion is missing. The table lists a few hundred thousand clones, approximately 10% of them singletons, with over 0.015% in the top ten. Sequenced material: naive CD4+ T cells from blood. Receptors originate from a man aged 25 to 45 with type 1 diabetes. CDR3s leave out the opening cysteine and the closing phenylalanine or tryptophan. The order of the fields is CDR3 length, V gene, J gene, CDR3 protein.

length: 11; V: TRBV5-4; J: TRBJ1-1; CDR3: ASSSSRDTEAF
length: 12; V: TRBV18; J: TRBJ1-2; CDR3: ASSPYDINYGYT
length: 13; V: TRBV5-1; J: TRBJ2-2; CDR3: ASSLQPGPTGELF
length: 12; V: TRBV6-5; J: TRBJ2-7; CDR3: ASSYGVGGNEQY
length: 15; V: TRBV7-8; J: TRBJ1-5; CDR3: ASSLVGGGNSNQPQH
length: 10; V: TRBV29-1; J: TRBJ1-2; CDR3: SVSRTGHGYT
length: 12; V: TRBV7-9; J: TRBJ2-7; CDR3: ASSPGLAGYEQY
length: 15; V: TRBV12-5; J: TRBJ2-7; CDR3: ASGLTNLGKIPYEQY
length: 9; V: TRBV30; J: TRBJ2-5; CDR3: AWRRAETQY
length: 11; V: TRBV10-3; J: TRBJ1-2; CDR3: AINNQPGDGYT
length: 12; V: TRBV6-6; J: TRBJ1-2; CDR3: ASSYSFGRDGYT
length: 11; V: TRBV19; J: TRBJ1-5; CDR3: ASRGQGGQPQH
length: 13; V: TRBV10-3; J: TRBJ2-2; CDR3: AISDRQGNTGELF
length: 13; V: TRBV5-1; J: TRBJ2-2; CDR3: ASSDLGGSTGELF
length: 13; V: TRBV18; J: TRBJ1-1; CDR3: ASSPPGQVVTEAF
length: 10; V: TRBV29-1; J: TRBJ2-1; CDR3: SVGDNNNEQF
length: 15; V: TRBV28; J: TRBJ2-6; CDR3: ASKNRGLFDGANVLT
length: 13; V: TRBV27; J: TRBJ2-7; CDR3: ASSSLAAGNYEQY
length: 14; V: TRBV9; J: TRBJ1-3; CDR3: ASSVGLTGLGNTIY
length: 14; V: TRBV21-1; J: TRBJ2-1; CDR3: ASSKKKYGSPNEQF